This T cell receptor beta chain was obtained from a study of T cell changes during pregnancy in multiple sclerosis. The length of the CDR3 is 12 residues. Germline loops: CDR1 KGHSH, CDR2 LQKENI. The V gene lost 6 bases and the J gene lost 2 bases, with 7 bases spanning the gap. Method: immunoSEQ multiplex PCR; TCRdb's copy keeps in-frame clones and lacks some. Altogether 50,000 to 70,000 clones are present, almost 95% being singletons, with the ten largest covering 0.75% to 0.95%. The table lists this clone with a count of one. This TCR was recovered from a female donor with multiple sclerosis, enrolled in a pregnancy study. This chain links TRBV18 with TRBJ2-5, with a tentative D call TRBD2 (5 bases). Sequencing used peripheral blood, obtained in the first trimester of pregnancy. The CDR3 here is CASSRDQETQYF. The CDR3 region has the DNA TGTGCCAGCTCTCGGGATCAAGAGACCCAGTACTTC.